This T cell receptor (beta chain) was found in a study of human T cells and chemical hapten exposure. Study summary: The study patch tested 0.01% DPC on the upper back and read results at 6 days.

Time point indicated: pre-sensitization, week 0. Documented treatment: therapeutic diphenylcyclopropenone sensitization with weekly scalp DPC. TCRdb used MiXCR to reprocess the RACE reads, holding one entry per CDR3 protein. The profile covers 85,000 to 130,000 distinct CDR3 sequences, with roughly 12% appearing a single time and about 1.6% taken by the ten largest. This clonotype was recorded a few times. The germline V gene encodes CDR1 LGHDT and CDR2 YNNKEL (reference sequence). This CDR3 has 14 residues. With V trimmed by 5 bases and J by 4 bases, 4 bases remained unmatched. This rearrangement joins TRBV3-1 to TRBJ1-4, with TRBD1 matching 7 bases. The sequence came from a woman aged 50 to 60 with alopecia areata. Some clones in this sample may be carry-over from other donors' samples. The sequenced sample was whole blood, obtained in connection with sensitization to the hapten diphenylcyclopropenone (DPC). The CDR3 DNA reads TGTGCCAGCAGCTTGGACAGGTATAATGAAAAACTGTTTTTT. Translation gives CASSLDRYNEKLFF.